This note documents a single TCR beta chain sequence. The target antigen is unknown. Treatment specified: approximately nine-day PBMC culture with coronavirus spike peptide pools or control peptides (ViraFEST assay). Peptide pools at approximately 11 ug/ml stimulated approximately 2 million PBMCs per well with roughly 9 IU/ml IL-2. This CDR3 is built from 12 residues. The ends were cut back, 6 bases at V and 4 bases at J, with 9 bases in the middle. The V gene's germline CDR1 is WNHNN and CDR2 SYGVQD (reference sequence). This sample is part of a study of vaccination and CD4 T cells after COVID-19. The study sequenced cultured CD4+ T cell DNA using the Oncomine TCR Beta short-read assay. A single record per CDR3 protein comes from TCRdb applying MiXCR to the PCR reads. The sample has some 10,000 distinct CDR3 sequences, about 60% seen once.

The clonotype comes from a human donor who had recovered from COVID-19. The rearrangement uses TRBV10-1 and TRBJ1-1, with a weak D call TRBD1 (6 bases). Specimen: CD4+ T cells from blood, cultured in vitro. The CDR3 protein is CASRRQATEAFF. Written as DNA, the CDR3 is TGCGCCAGCAGAAGACAGGCCACTGAAGCTTTCTTT.